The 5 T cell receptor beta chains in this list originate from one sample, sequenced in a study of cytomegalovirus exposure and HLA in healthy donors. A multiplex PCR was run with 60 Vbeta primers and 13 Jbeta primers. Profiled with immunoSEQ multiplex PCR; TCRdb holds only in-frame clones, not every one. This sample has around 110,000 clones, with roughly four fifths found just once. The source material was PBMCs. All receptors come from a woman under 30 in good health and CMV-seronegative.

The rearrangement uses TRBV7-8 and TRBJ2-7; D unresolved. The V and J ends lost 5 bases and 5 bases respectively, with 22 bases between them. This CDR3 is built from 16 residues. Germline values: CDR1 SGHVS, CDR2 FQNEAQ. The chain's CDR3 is CASSPRPGFIPNEQYF. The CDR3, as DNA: TGTGCCAGCAGCCCACGGCCAGGATTTATTCCTAACGAGCAGTACTTC.

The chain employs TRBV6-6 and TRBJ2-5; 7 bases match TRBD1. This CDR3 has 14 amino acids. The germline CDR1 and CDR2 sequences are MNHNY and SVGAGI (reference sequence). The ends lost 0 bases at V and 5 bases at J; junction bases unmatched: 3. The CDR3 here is CASSYSRGPETQYF. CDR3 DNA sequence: TGTGCCAGCAGTTACTCTAGGGGGCCGGAGACCCAGTACTTC.

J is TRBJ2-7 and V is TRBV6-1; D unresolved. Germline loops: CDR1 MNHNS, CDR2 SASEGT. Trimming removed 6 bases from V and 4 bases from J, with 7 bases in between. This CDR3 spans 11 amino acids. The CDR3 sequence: CASSRVYEQYF. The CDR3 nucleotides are TGTGCCAGCAGCCGCGTTTACGAGCAGTACTTC.

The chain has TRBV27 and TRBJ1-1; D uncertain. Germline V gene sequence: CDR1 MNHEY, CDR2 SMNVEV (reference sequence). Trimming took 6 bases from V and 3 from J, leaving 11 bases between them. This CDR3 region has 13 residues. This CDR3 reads CASSRTIDTEAFF. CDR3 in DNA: TGTGCCAGCAGCCGGACTATTGACACTGAAGCTTTCTTT.

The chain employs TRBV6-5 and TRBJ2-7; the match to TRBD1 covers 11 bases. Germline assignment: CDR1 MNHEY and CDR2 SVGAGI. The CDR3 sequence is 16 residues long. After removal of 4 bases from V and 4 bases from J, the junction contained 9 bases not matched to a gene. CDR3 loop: CASSWYSDRGRYEQYF. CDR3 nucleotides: TGTGCCAGCAGTTGGTATTCGGACAGGGGGCGTTACGAGCAGTACTTC.